What follows are 27 T cell receptor beta chains derived from one specimen sequenced in a study of blood T cell repertoires in COVID-19. Method: immunoSEQ multiplex PCR; TCRdb's copy keeps in-frame clones and lacks some. The data contain hundreds of thousands of clones, about 90% of them singletons. The sample taken for sequencing was peripheral blood. All receptors derive from a woman aged 18-30 years who had recovered from COVID-19.

The genes are TRBV27 and TRBJ1-2, with 9 bases identical to TRBD1. The germline V gene has CDR1 MNHEY and CDR2 SMNVEV (reference sequence). Trimming removed 4 bases from V and 5 bases from J; junction bases left unmatched: 8. This CDR3 region has 15 residues. The CDR3 DNA sequence: TGTGCCAGCAGTTACAATCCACAGGGGGCATATGGCTACACCTTC. It specifies CASSYNPQGAYGYTF.

Written as DNA, the CDR3 is TGTGCCAGTAGTGAGATGGGAGACTATGGCTACACCTTC. Translated, it gives CASSEMGDYGYTF. This sequence joins TRBV19 and TRBJ1-2; no clear D gene. This CDR3 spans 13 amino acids. V was trimmed by 5 bases and J by 3 bases, leaving 10 bases between them. Germline assignment: CDR1 LNHDA and CDR2 SQIVND (reference sequence). The full variable domain, completed using reference TRBV19 and TRBJ1-2, is DGGITQSPKYLFRKEGQNVTLSCEQNLNHDAMYWYRQDPGQGLRLIYYSQIVNDFQKGDIAEGYSVSREKKESFPLTVTSAQKNPTAFYLCASSEMGDYGYTFGSGTRLTVV.

The V gene is TRBV30, the J gene TRBJ1-1; no firm D call. In germline, CDR1 is GTSNPN, CDR2 SVGIG (reference sequence). Trimming shortened V by 3 bases and J by 1 base, and 18 bases separated the two germline ends. The CDR3 loop spans 16 amino acids. In DNA form, the CDR3 reads TGTGCCTGGAGAAGAAATTACATGGCTCCGAACACTGAAGCTTTCTTT. It specifies CAWRRNYMAPNTEAFF.

The chain recombines TRBV10-3 with TRBJ2-1; tentative D call: TRBD1 (7 bases). Trimming pared 6 bases from V and 5 bases from J, leaving 17 bases between. The CDR3 contains 15 residues. From germline, CDR1 is ENHRY and CDR2 SYGVKD. The CDR3 DNA reads TGTGCCATCAGGCGGGACAGCCGGCCCCACAATGAGCAGTTCTTC. Amino acids: CAIRRDSRPHNEQFF.

The genes are TRBV30 and TRBJ2-1, with 7 nucleotides matching TRBD2. Trimming took 7 bases from V and 4 from J; bases not matched to a gene: 13. The CDR3 spans 15 residues. The V gene's germline CDR1 is GTSNPN and CDR2 SVGIG (reference sequence). The DNA for the CDR3 is TGTGCCTACACCGTTGGGGCTAGCGGTTACAATGAGCAGTTCTTC. Amino acids: CAYTVGASGYNEQFF.

CDR3 nucleotides: TGCGCCAGCAGTCAAGAGGACAGGACCCAAGGAAATAGCAATCAGCCCCAGCATTTT. This gives the protein CASSQEDRTQGNSNQPQHF. This chain uses TRBV23-1 with TRBJ1-5; TRBD1 agrees at 7 bases. TRBV23-1 is labeled an ORF, and its function is uncertain. The trim removed 2 bases at V and 0 bases at J, leaving 13 bases unmatched. CDR3 size: 19 residues.

This chain uses TRBV11-2 with TRBJ2-3; possibly TRBD2 for D (7 bases). Germline CDR1 and CDR2: SGHAT and FQNNGV. V was clipped by 5 bases and J by 5 bases, with 17 bases between them. The CDR3 consists of 15 residues. CDR3 in DNA: TGTGCCAGCAGCCGACGGGGGGCCTCAGGAGATACGCAGTATTTT. This encodes CASSRRGASGDTQYF.

This clone was detected a few times. The chain is built from TRBV30 and TRBJ1-2; 7 bases agree with TRBD1. The CDR3 sequence is 15 residues long. Germline V gives CDR1 GTSNPN, CDR2 SVGIG (reference sequence). The trim removed 0 bases at V and 1 base at J, leaving 5 bases unmatched. The CDR3 protein is CAWSVGDRFNYGYTF. The CDR3 bases are TGTGCCTGGAGTGTGGGGGACAGATTTAACTATGGCTACACCTTC.

The sample holds one count of this clone. The chain recombines TRBV7-8 with TRBJ1-1, with a possible D match to TRBD1 (5 bases). The V end was cut by 4 bases, the J end by 4 bases, with 13 bases between. This CDR3 is 14 amino acids long. Germline values: CDR1 SGHVS, CDR2 FQNEAQ. The CDR3 is CASSSIGGGTEAFF. CDR3 sequence (DNA): TGTGCCAGCAGCTCCATCGGGGGGGGCACTGAAGCTTTCTTT.

In the case of this clone: The junction and the germline gene differ at one end; a read error may be behind it. The chain uses TRBV3-1 (or the pseudogene TRBV3-2) and TRBJ2-3, with D possibly TRBD2 on 5 matching bases. Germline-derived CDR1 and CDR2 are LGHDT and YNNKEL (reference sequence). The CDR3 contains 16 residues. The CDR3 sequence: CASSSTLAASTDTQCF. CDR3 bases: TGTGCCAGCAGCTCCACTCTAGCTGCTAGCACAGATACGCAGTGTTTT.

The rearrangement uses TRBV27 and TRBJ2-3; D is ambiguous. V dropped 8 bases and J dropped 1 base, with 13 bases sitting between them. CDR3 length: 14 residues. Germline V gene sequence: CDR1 MNHEY, CDR2 SMNVEV (reference sequence). CDR3 nucleotides: TGTGCCAGCGCCGGCCGAGGAGGCACAGATACGCAGTATTTT. Protein product: CASAGRGGTDTQYF.

This chain links TRBV7-9 with TRBJ2-5; 13 positions agree with TRBD2. Germline V gene lookup returns CDR1 SEHNR and CDR2 FQNEAQ (reference sequence). Trimming took 5 bases from V and 2 from J; bases not matched to a gene: 5. CDR3 length: 16 amino acids. The CDR3, as DNA: TGTGCCAGCAGCAGACTAGCGGGAGGAGTACAAGAGACCCAGTACTTC. Protein: CASSRLAGGVQETQYF.

The CDR3 loop reads CASSLVGAEKLFF. Written as DNA, the CDR3 is TGCGCCAGCAGCTTGGTGGGAGCGGAAAAACTGTTTTTT. The rearrangement links TRBV5-1 to TRBJ1-4, with D unclear. The CDR3 is made up of 13 amino acids. The V gene lost 0 bases and the J gene lost 8 bases, with 8 bases spanning the gap. Germline V lookup: CDR1 SGHRS, CDR2 YFSETQ.

The chain couples TRBV9 to TRBJ1-1; tentative D call: TRBD1 (6 bases). Trimming shortened V by 3 bases and J by 5 bases, and 14 bases separated the two germline ends. CDR3 size: 14 residues. CDR1 and CDR2 (germline): SGDLS, YYNGEE. CDR3 amino acids: CASSEGTFFTEAFF. CDR3 in DNA: TGTGCCAGCAGCGAGGGGACATTTTTTACTGAAGCTTTCTTT.

The table lists this clone with a count of one. The chain combines TRBV19 with TRBJ2-1; D not resolved. This CDR3 has 13 amino acids. Trimming took off 2 bases at V and 4 bases at J, with 6 bases between the two ends. In germline, CDR1 is LNHDA, CDR2 SQIVND (reference sequence). In nucleotides, the CDR3 is TGTGCCAGTAGTATATTCCTTTACAATGAGCAGTTCTTC. Translated: CASSIFLYNEQFF. The full variable domain, rest sourced from reference TRBV19 and TRBJ2-1, is DGGITQSPKYLFRKEGQNVTLSCEQNLNHDAMYWYRQDPGQGLRLIYYSQIVNDFQKGDIAEGYSVSREKKESFPLTVTSAQKNPTAFYLCASSIFLYNEQFFGPGTRLTVL.

CDR3 sequence (DNA): TGCAGCGTAGGACAGGGTGTTAGCACAGATACGCAGTATTTT. Residues: CSVGQGVSTDTQYF. The chain is built from TRBV29-1 and TRBJ2-3; 8 bases map to TRBD1. Germline V gene sequence: CDR1 SQVTM, CDR2 ANQGSEA. V shed 6 bases, J shed 0 bases, and the junction held 5 bases outside the gene matches. The CDR3 spans 14 residues.

V and J are TRBV11-3 and TRBJ2-1, with 10 bases that match TRBD2. Losses at the gene ends were 0 bases for V and 2 bases for J; bases not matched to a gene: 1. CDR3 length equals 16 residues. Germline V gives CDR1 SGHNT, CDR2 YENEEA. CDR3 residues: CASSLDLAGAYNEQFF. In DNA, the CDR3 is TGTGCCAGCAGCTTAGATCTAGCGGGAGCCTACAATGAGCAGTTCTTC.

The rearrangement joins TRBV28 to TRBJ2-1; D is possibly TRBD2 (6 bases). V was cut by 5 bases and J by 9 bases, with 20 bases left in between. The CDR3 consists of 15 residues. Germline V gene sequence: CDR1 MDHEN, CDR2 SYDVKM. The CDR3 is CASSLLAGLRSEQFF. The CDR3 DNA is TGTGCCAGCAGTCTCCTGGCGGGACTGCGGTCTGAGCAGTTCTTC.

V is TRBV9 and J is TRBJ1-1; 12 bases are a match to TRBD1. V lost 3 bases to trimming and J lost 0 bases; unmatched junction nucleotides: 3. The CDR3 length is 16 residues. CDR1 SGDLS and CDR2 YYNGEE come from the germline V gene. CDR3 loop: CASSAGQGAMNTEAFF. In nucleotides, the CDR3 is TGTGCCAGCAGCGCGGGACAGGGGGCAATGAACACTGAAGCTTTCTTT.

The chain joins TRBV28 to TRBJ1-1; D perhaps matches TRBD1 (5 bases). The germline V and J ends were trimmed by 4 bases and 0 bases, with 15 bases remaining between them. Per germline, CDR1 MDHEN and CDR2 SYDVKM. This CDR3 spans 16 amino acids. The CDR3 region is CASSSLTAIMNTEAFF. CDR3 nucleotides: TGTGCCAGCAGTTCCTTGACAGCTATTATGAACACTGAAGCTTTCTTT.

This chain uses TRBV6-5 with TRBJ1-2; perhaps TRBD1 as D (6 bases). The CDR3 covers 13 residues. In germline, CDR1 is MNHEY, CDR2 SVGAGI. The ends were cut back, 2 bases at V and 8 bases at J, with 12 bases in the middle. DNA of the CDR3: TGTGCCAGCAGTTACGGGGCAGGGGTCGGCTACACCTTC. Translation gives CASSYGAGVGYTF.

The chain is built from TRBV15 and TRBJ1-5, with 9 bases that match TRBD1. J gave up 4 bases and V 5 bases, and 9 bases lay outside the gene matches. The CDR3 has 16 amino acids. Germline assignment: CDR1 LNHNV and CDR2 YYDKDF (reference sequence). CDR3 DNA sequence: TGTGCCACCAGCTTGACCGGGACAGGGTATAATCAGCCCCAGCATTTT. Translation gives CATSLTGTGYNQPQHF.

CDR3 nucleotide sequence: TGTGCCAGCAGTGGCAGGGTTGGGAATAAGAACACCGGGGAGCTGTTTTTT. Translation gives CASSGRVGNKNTGELFF. J is TRBJ2-2 and V is TRBV2; possible D gene TRBD1, 5 bases. The CDR3 is made up of 17 amino acids. Deletions cut 4 bases from V and 1 base from J, with 16 bases between. CDR1 and CDR2 from the germline V gene are SNHLY and FYNNEI. Looking up the rest from reference TRBV2 and TRBJ2-2 gives the full variable domain: EPEVTQTPSHQVTQMGQEVILRCVPISNHLYFYWYRQILGQKVEFLVSFYNNEISEKSEIFDDQFSVERPDGSNFTLKIRSTKLEDSAMYFCASSGRVGNKNTGELFFGEGSRLTVL.

The rearrangement joins TRBV28 to TRBJ1-2; D might be TRBD1 (5 bases). Germline V gene data show CDR1 as MDHEN and CDR2 as SYDVKM. The CDR3 loop spans 14 amino acids. With 5 bases removed from V and 0 bases from J, the gap between germline ends came to 10 bases. CDR3 coding DNA: TGTGCCAGCAGTCCTTCGGGGGCTAACTATGGCTACACCTTC. Residues: CASSPSGANYGYTF.

CDR3 DNA: TGTGCCAGCTCACAAGACTATAGCAATCAGCCCCAGCATTTT. It encodes CASSQDYSNQPQHF. The chain uses TRBV18 and TRBJ1-5; D not resolved. V lost 4 bases and J lost 0, with 7 bases in between. Germline values: CDR1 KGHSH, CDR2 LQKENI. The CDR3 spans 14 residues.

This clone was recorded only once. The rearrangement links TRBV11-3 to TRBJ2-3; a weak D match, TRBD1 (6 bases). The CDR3 runs 13 residues. Germline V lookup: CDR1 SGHNT, CDR2 YENEEA. V dropped 8 bases and J dropped 6 bases, with 15 bases sitting between them. In DNA form, the CDR3 reads TGTGCCAGCTCCCTGGCAGGGGTGGATACGCAGTATTTT. Translated, it gives CASSLAGVDTQYF. Using reference TRBV11-3 and TRBJ2-3 for the parts outside the CDR3, the full variable domain is EAGVVQSPRYKIIEKKQPVAFWCNPISGHNTLYWYLQNLGQGPELLIRYENEEAVDDSQLPKDRFSAERLKGVDSTLKIQPAELGDSAVYLCASSLAGVDTQYFGPGTRLTVL.

The genes are TRBV7-2 and TRBJ2-2; D uncertain. Germline V gene lookup returns CDR1 SGHTA and CDR2 FQGNSA. The CDR3 consists of 13 residues. V lost 4 bases and J 4 bases, leaving 7 bases between the germline ends. The CDR3 coding sequence is TGTGCCAGCAGCTACCTAGTCACCGGGGAGCTGTTTTTT. Protein product: CASSYLVTGELFF.